This note documents a single TCR beta chain sequence. The table came from immunoSEQ multiplex PCR; TCRdb's copy has only in-frame clones and leaves some out. The table records 100,000 to 150,000 clones, 92% of them present only once. Germline assignment: CDR1 SGDLS and CDR2 YYNGEE. This CDR3 contains 16 residues. V was shortened by 4 bases and J by 0 bases, with 11 bases between the two germline ends. This sample was included in a study of T cell responses to AZD1222 COVID-19 vaccine. The material was peripheral blood, obtained 28 days after the second AZD1222 dose. This chain joins TRBV9 and TRBJ2-6, with D uncertain. The TCR originated in an adult who received the AZD1222 COVID-19 vaccine. The CDR3 DNA sequence: TGTGCCAGCAGCAGCTATTCACACTCTGGGGCCAACGTCCTGACTTTC. Translation gives CASSSYSHSGANVLTF. Full variable domain (missing parts from reference TRBV9 and TRBJ2-6): DSGVTQTPKHLITATGQRVTLRCSPRSGDLSVYWYQQSLDQGLQFLIQYYNGEERAKGNILERFSAQQFPDLHSELNLSSLELGDSALYFCASSSYSHSGANVLTFGAGSRLTVL.